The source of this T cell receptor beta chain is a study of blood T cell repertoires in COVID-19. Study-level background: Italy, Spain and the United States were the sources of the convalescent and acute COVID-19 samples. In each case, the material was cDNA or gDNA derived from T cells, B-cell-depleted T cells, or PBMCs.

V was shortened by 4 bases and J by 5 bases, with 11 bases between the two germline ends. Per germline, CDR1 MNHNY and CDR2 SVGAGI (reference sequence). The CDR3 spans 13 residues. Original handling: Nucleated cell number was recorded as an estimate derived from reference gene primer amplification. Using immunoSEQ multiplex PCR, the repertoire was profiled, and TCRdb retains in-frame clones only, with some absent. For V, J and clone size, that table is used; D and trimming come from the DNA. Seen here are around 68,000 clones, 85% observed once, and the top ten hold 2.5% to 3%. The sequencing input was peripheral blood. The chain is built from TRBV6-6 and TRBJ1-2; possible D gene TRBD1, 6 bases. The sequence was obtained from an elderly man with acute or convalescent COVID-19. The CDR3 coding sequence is TGTGCCAGCAGTTCTCAGGGGATTTATGGCTACACCTTC. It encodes CASSSQGIYGYTF.